Below are 29 T cell receptor beta chains sequenced from a single sample in a study of cytomegalovirus exposure and HLA in healthy donors. The PCR had 60 Vbeta and 13 Jbeta primers. Generated by immunoSEQ multiplex PCR, the TCRdb table keeps only in-frame clones and is missing some. The sample has 60,000 to 65,000 clones; the top ten hold under 7%. The sequenced sample was PBMCs. The source is a man aged 25 to 40 in good health and CMV-seropositive.

The chain combines TRBV18 with TRBJ1-5, with 9 positions matching TRBD1. Germline CDR1 reads KGHSH; CDR2 reads LQKENI. Losses at the gene ends were 6 bases for V and 7 bases for J; bases not matched to a gene: 7. This CDR3 comprises 14 residues. The chain's CDR3 is CASSQGQGEQPQHF. Here the CDR3 DNA reads TGTGCCAGCTCCCAGGGACAGGGAGAGCAGCCCCAGCATTTT.

The chain employs TRBV5-1 and TRBJ2-7, with 11 nucleotides matching TRBD2. Per the germline V gene, CDR1 is SGHRS and CDR2 is YFSETQ. After removal of 4 bases from V and 3 bases from J, the junction contained 6 bases not matched to a gene. The CDR3 covers 15 residues. CDR3 amino acids: CASSPGLAGFYEQYF. DNA of the CDR3: TGCGCCAGCAGCCCAGGACTAGCGGGCTTCTACGAGCAGTACTTC.

This CDR3 is CASSPGQGIYEQYF. CDR3 nucleotide sequence: TGTGCCAGCAGTCCGGGACAGGGTATCTACGAGCAGTACTTC. The chain is built from TRBV2 and TRBJ2-5; 9 positions agree with TRBD1. The J call may be incorrect, as the DNA end agrees better with TRBJ2-7. CDR1 and CDR2 (germline): SNHLY, FYNNEI. The length of the CDR3 is 14 residues.

V usage is TRBV4-2 and J usage is TRBJ1-1, with D perhaps TRBD1 (5 bases). This CDR3 is built from 14 residues. The germline V gene encodes CDR1 LGHNA and CDR2 YNFKEQ. Trimming took 0 bases from V and 11 from J, leaving 16 bases between them. The CDR3 is CASSQDSRGVDAFF. DNA for the CDR3: TGTGCCAGCAGCCAAGATAGCCGGGGGGTGGACGCTTTCTTT.

This chain uses TRBV2 with TRBJ1-5, with D unresolved. The germline V gene encodes CDR1 SNHLY and CDR2 FYNNEI. This CDR3 is built from 15 residues. V lost 7 bases and J 6 bases, leaving 19 bases between the germline ends. This chain's CDR3 is CASIKSLTESQPQHF. The DNA for the CDR3 is TGTGCCAGCATTAAAAGTTTAACAGAGAGTCAGCCCCAGCATTTT.

The gene calls are TRBV6-1 and TRBJ1-2, with 8 bases identical to TRBD1. Trimming removed 3 bases from V and 1 base from J; junction bases left unmatched: 4. The CDR3 is 15 amino acids. From germline, CDR1 is MNHNS and CDR2 SASEGT. CDR3 amino acids: CASSDPGQGNYGYTF. CDR3 nucleotide sequence: TGTGCCAGCAGTGACCCCGGACAGGGTAACTATGGCTACACCTTC.

V gene TRBV9 combines with J gene TRBJ2-7; 8 bases are shared with TRBD2. CDR3 length: 15 residues. CDR1 is SGDLS, CDR2 YYNGEE, per germline. Trimming removed 0 bases from V and 6 bases from J; junction bases left unmatched: 8. As DNA, the CDR3 is TGTGCCAGCAGCGTAGGAGGACTAGCCGTAGCCGAGCAGTACTTC. Amino acid sequence: CASSVGGLAVAEQYF. Based on the CDR3 plus reference TRBV9 and TRBJ2-7, the full variable domain is DSGVTQTPKHLITATGQRVTLRCSPRSGDLSVYWYQQSLDQGLQFLIQYYNGEERAKGNILERFSAQQFPDLHSELNLSSLELGDSALYFCASSVGGLAVAEQYFGPGTRLTVT.

Here the CDR3 DNA reads TGTGCCAGCAGTTACGCCGGGGAAGGACTCTATGGCTACACCTTC. It yields the protein CASSYAGEGLYGYTF. The chain employs TRBV6-5 and TRBJ1-2; unclear D gene. This CDR3 region has 15 residues. The V gene's germline CDR1 is MNHEY and CDR2 SVGAGI. The V gene lost 2 bases and the J gene lost 4 bases, with 14 bases spanning the gap.

The V and J genes are TRBV7-9 and TRBJ1-5; a possible D gene is TRBD1 (6 bases). In germline, CDR1 is SEHNR, CDR2 FQNEAQ (reference sequence). The CDR3 has 15 amino acids. V lost 1 base to trimming and J lost 4 bases, with 11 bases between them. CDR3 amino acids: CASSLGGGGNQPQHF. In nucleotides, the CDR3 is TGTGCCAGCAGCTTAGGAGGGGGGGGGAATCAGCCCCAGCATTTT.

The CDR3, as DNA: TGTGCCAGCAGCTCCCCAAATACGCAGTATTTT. Translation gives CASSSPNTQYF. The V and J genes are TRBV5-4 and TRBJ2-3; D uncertain. The CDR3 has 11 residues. Per the germline V gene, CDR1 is SGHNT and CDR2 is YYREEE (reference sequence). The V gene lost 3 bases and the J gene lost 7 bases, with 6 bases spanning the gap.

V is TRBV6-5 and J is TRBJ1-1, with TRBD1 matching over 11 bases. The CDR3 covers 14 residues. V lost 4 bases to trimming and J lost 7 bases; unmatched junction nucleotides: 5. Germline V gives CDR1 MNHEY, CDR2 SVGAGI. The CDR3 protein is CASSSGQGAREAFF. CDR3 nucleotide sequence: TGTGCCAGCAGTTCTGGACAGGGGGCGCGTGAAGCTTTCTTT.

The chain couples TRBV18 to TRBJ1-3; D unclear. The germline CDR1 and CDR2 sequences are KGHSH and LQKENI. Trimming took off 4 bases at V and 3 bases at J, with 16 bases between the two ends. The CDR3 spans 16 residues. CDR3 in DNA: TGTGCCAGCTCACTGACCGGGTTGGCCGGTGGAAACACCATATATTTT. It specifies CASSLTGLAGGNTIYF. The full variable domain, its missing parts supplied by reference TRBV18 and TRBJ1-3, is NAGVMQNPRHLVRRRGQEARLRCSPMKGHSHVYWYRQLPEEGLKFMVYLQKENIIDESGMPKERFSAEFPKEGPSILRIQQVVRGDSAAYFCASSLTGLAGGNTIYFGEGSWLTVV.

This chain joins TRBV6-5 and TRBJ2-7, with 7 positions matching TRBD2. The CDR3 loop spans 15 amino acids. Germline values: CDR1 MNHEY, CDR2 SVGAGI. With 5 bases clipped from V and 2 bases from J, the junction kept 9 bases outside the gene matches. The DNA for the CDR3 is TGTGCCAGCAGTCCGCGGGGGAAACCCGCCTACGAGCAGTACTTC. This gives the protein CASSPRGKPAYEQYF.

The chain joins TRBV4-2 to TRBJ1-5; possible D gene TRBD1, 6 bases. The germline V gene encodes CDR1 LGHNA and CDR2 YNFKEQ. V was pared by 3 bases and J by 5 bases, with 14 bases between. CDR3 length equals 15 residues. CDR3 sequence (DNA): TGTGCCAGCAGCCAGGACAGCCTAGAATATCAGCCCCAGCATTTT. Its protein product is CASSQDSLEYQPQHF.

CDR3 nucleotides: TGTGCCAGCAGCTTGCCATCCTTGGCAGGGGCTTTCTTT. It specifies CASSLPSLAGAFF. V usage is TRBV5-8 and J usage is TRBJ1-1, with D maybe TRBD1 (5 bases). V was pared by 1 base and J by 11 bases, with 15 bases between. The length of the CDR3 is 13 residues. Germline loops: CDR1 SGHTS, CDR2 YDEGEE.

The chain has TRBV2 and TRBJ2-3; the match to TRBD1 covers 7 bases. The V gene's germline CDR1 is SNHLY and CDR2 FYNNEI. With V trimmed by 8 bases and J by 2 bases, 7 bases remained unmatched. The CDR3 is 14 amino acids. The CDR3 sequence is CASGETGYTDTQYF. CDR3 nucleotide sequence: TGTGCCAGCGGCGAGACAGGGTACACAGATACGCAGTATTTT. Drawing the rest from reference TRBV2 and TRBJ2-3, the complete variable domain is EPEVTQTPSHQVTQMGQEVILRCVPISNHLYFYWYRQILGQKVEFLVSFYNNEISEKSEIFDDQFSVERPDGSNFTLKIRSTKLEDSAMYFCASGETGYTDTQYFGPGTRLTVL.

The rearrangement joins TRBV7-9 to TRBJ1-3; tentatively, D is TRBD1 (6 bases). Germline V CDR1 and CDR2: SEHNR, FQNEAQ (reference sequence). This CDR3 is 16 amino acids long. Trimming removed 4 bases at V and 0 bases at J, with 13 bases between. CDR3 sequence: CASSYMTGISGNTIYF. DNA of the CDR3: TGTGCCAGCAGCTATATGACAGGCATCTCTGGAAACACCATATATTTT.

The chain has TRBV5-4 and TRBJ1-6; a weak D match, TRBD1 (5 bases). Germline CDR1 reads SGHNT; CDR2 reads YYREEE (reference sequence). Deletions cut 0 bases from V and 5 bases from J, with 12 bases between. The CDR3 runs 16 residues. CDR3 sequence reads: CASSLGSGMDNSPLHF. CDR3 in DNA: TGTGCCAGCAGCTTGGGTTCAGGGATGGATAATTCACCCCTCCACTTT.

The rearrangement uses TRBV19 and TRBJ2-7; TRBD1 agrees at 11 bases. This CDR3 is built from 14 residues. With V trimmed by 5 bases and J by 7 bases, 7 bases remained unmatched. The germline CDR1 and CDR2 sequences are LNHDA and SQIVND (reference sequence). Written as DNA, the CDR3 is TGTGCCAGTAGTCCCGGACAGGGGGCGCGTGAGCAGTACTTC. Amino acid sequence: CASSPGQGAREQYF.

The chain recombines TRBV5-6 with TRBJ1-1; D remains unclear. The CDR3 extends over 12 amino acids. Germline CDR1 is SGHDT and CDR2 is YYEEEE. Trimming cost V 0 bases and J 7 bases, with 7 bases left between them. Here the CDR3 DNA reads TGTGCCAGCAGCTTGGTTGCGGGTGAAGCTTTCTTT. Protein sequence: CASSLVAGEAFF. The full variable domain, in which reference TRBV5-6 and TRBJ1-1 provide the parts outside the CDR3, is DAGVTQSPTHLIKTRGQQVTLRCSPKSGHDTVSWYQQALGQGPQFIFQYYEEEERQRGNFPDRFSGHQFPNYSSELNVNALLLGDSALYLCASSLVAGEAFFGQGTRLTVV.

The V and J genes are TRBV7-3 and TRBJ1-1; TRBD1 matches at 8 bases. V lost 5 bases and J lost 6; bases outside the gene matches: 8. The germline V gene has CDR1 SGHTA and CDR2 FQGTGA. The CDR3 loop spans 14 amino acids. The CDR3 DNA reads as TGTGCCAGCAGCGCACAGGGGGGCGGGGCTGAAGCTTTCTTT. This gives the protein CASSAQGGGAEAFF.

The rearrangement links TRBV9 to TRBJ2-6, with D possibly TRBD2 on 6 matching bases. V gave up 3 bases and J gave up 4 bases, with 11 bases separating them. From germline, CDR1 is SGDLS and CDR2 YYNGEE. The length of the CDR3 is 15 residues. In DNA form, the CDR3 reads TGTGCCAGCAGCGACACGGGAGCGGGGGCCAACGTCCTGACTTTC. Translation gives CASSDTGAGANVLTF.

The rearrangement uses TRBV30 and TRBJ2-7; 11 positions agree with TRBD1. With 5 bases clipped from V and 6 bases from J, the junction kept 6 bases outside the gene matches. Germline-derived CDR1 and CDR2 are GTSNPN and SVGIG (reference sequence). This CDR3 comprises 13 residues. In DNA form, the CDR3 reads TGTGCCTGGCACAGGACAGGGGGCAGCGAGCAGTACTTC. As protein: CAWHRTGGSEQYF.

V is TRBV5-1 and J is TRBJ2-5; the D gene is possibly TRBD2 (6 bases). Per the germline V gene, CDR1 is SGHRS and CDR2 is YFSETQ. This CDR3 region has 15 residues. V lost 0 bases and J lost 5, with 14 bases in between. The CDR3 nucleotides read TGCGCCAGCAGCTTGGTTGTGCGGGACGGTGAGACCCAGTACTTC. The encoded protein is CASSLVVRDGETQYF.

The chain couples TRBV7-2 to TRBJ2-3; TRBD2 aligns across 9 bases. Germline lookup yields CDR1 SGHTA and CDR2 FQGNSA. J was trimmed by 1 base and V by 0 bases; bases with no gene match: 2. The CDR3 sequence is 16 residues long. The chain's CDR3 is CASSLASGRGTDTQYF. DNA of the CDR3: TGTGCCAGCAGCTTAGCTAGCGGGAGAGGCACAGATACGCAGTATTTT. The complete variable domain, with remaining parts taken from reference TRBV7-2 and TRBJ2-3, reads GAGVSQSPSNKVTEKGKDVELRCDPISGHTALYWYRQSLGQGLEFLIYFQGNSAPDKSGLPSDRFSAERTGGSVSTLTIQRTQQEDSAVYLCASSLASGRGTDTQYFGPGTRLTVL.

The V and J genes are TRBV4-1 and TRBJ1-3; tentative D call: TRBD1 (6 bases). V was cut by 1 base and J by 2 bases, with 6 bases left in between. The CDR3 spans 14 residues. Germline CDR1 MGHRA, CDR2 YSYEKL. The DNA for the CDR3 is TGCGCCAGCAGCCAAGGGACAGCTGGAAACACCATATATTTT. This sequence encodes CASSQGTAGNTIYF.

The V gene is TRBV15, the J gene TRBJ2-7; no clear D. CDR3 size: 14 residues. Deletions cut 5 bases from V and 2 bases from J, with 13 bases between. The germline V gene has CDR1 LNHNV and CDR2 YYDKDF (reference sequence). The CDR3 nucleotides are TGTGCCACCAGCTTTCGTGCTGAGGCCTACGAGCAGTACTTC. Encoded protein: CATSFRAEAYEQYF.

The chain carries TRBV5-4 and TRBJ2-7, with D perhaps matching TRBD2 (6 bases). The CDR3 covers 14 residues. Trimming pared 0 bases from V and 4 bases from J, leaving 11 bases between. Germline assignment: CDR1 SGHNT and CDR2 YYREEE (reference sequence). In nucleotides, the CDR3 is TGTGCCAGCAGCTTGGGACTAGGGGTTTACGAGCAGTACTTC. As protein: CASSLGLGVYEQYF.

The chain carries TRBV9 and TRBJ2-1; perhaps TRBD1 as D (6 bases). CDR3 length: 14 amino acids. The germline V gene has CDR1 SGDLS and CDR2 YYNGEE. V lost 0 bases, J lost 9 bases, and 13 bases lay in between. CDR3 amino acids: CASSVGDIVGEQFF. The DNA for the CDR3 is TGTGCCAGCAGCGTAGGGGACATCGTCGGTGAGCAGTTCTTC.